What follows describes a single T cell receptor (beta chain). Authors' analysis steps: Nucleated cell counts were estimated from reference gene primer amplification. The assay was immunoSEQ multiplex PCR, and TCRdb's table has in-frame clones only and misses some. That table supplies the V and J calls and clone size; D and trimming were determined from the DNA. The sample shows 55,000 to 65,000 clones, about 80% of them seen only once. The V end was cut by 1 base, the J end by 6 bases, with 13 bases between. Germline CDR1 and CDR2: SGHTA and FQGNSA. The CDR3 covers 15 residues. This record belongs to a study of blood T cell repertoires in COVID-19. As for the study in general: Samples representing acute and convalescent COVID-19 were sourced from the United States, Italy and Spain. PBMCs, B-cell-depleted T cells, or T cells provided the cDNA or gDNA that made up the material.

The specimen sequenced was peripheral blood. This sequence joins TRBV7-2 and TRBJ1-5, with D uncertain. The TCR originated in a man in his sixties with acute or convalescent COVID-19. CDR3: CASSLDLGRSQPQHF. CDR3 nucleotides: TGTGCCAGCAGCTTAGATCTGGGGAGAAGTCAGCCCCAGCATTTT. The full variable domain, in which reference TRBV7-2 and TRBJ1-5 provide the parts outside the CDR3, is GAGVSQSPSNKVTEKGKDVELRCDPISGHTALYWYRQSLGQGLEFLIYFQGNSAPDKSGLPSDRFSAERTGGSVSTLTIQRTQQEDSAVYLCASSLDLGRSQPQHFGDGTRLSIL.